Listed below are T cell receptor beta chains from one sample, sequenced in a study of T cell responses to AZD1222 COVID-19 vaccine. Assay used: immunoSEQ multiplex PCR; TCRdb lists only in-frame clones, some missing. The data hold approximately 160,000 clones, with about 92% observed a single time. The source was peripheral blood, collected on day 0 of AZD1222 vaccination. All receptors come from an adult in good health. CDR3s include the opening cysteine and the closing phenylalanine or tryptophan. Fields, in order: V gene, J gene, D gene, clone size, CDR3 protein, CDR3 DNA. The D gene is left open where the match is weak. Where a row states a size, it is once, few, many or the class of an expanded clone; other rows omit it.

V gene: TRBV19
J gene: TRBJ1-2
D gene: -
clone size: -
CDR3 protein: CASSKGRRTDYGYTF
CDR3 DNA: TGTGCCAGTAGTAAGGGACGGCGAACTGATTATGGCTACACCTTC

V gene: TRBV9
J gene: TRBJ2-3
D gene: TRBD2
clone size: -
CDR3 protein: CASSVGRATSGGALTDTQYF
CDR3 DNA: TGTGCCAGCAGCGTAGGTCGGGCTACTAGCGGGGGGGCCCTCACAGATACGCAGTATTTT

V gene: TRBV7-9
J gene: TRBJ2-7
D gene: -
clone size: -
CDR3 protein: CASSLGGFPREQYF
CDR3 DNA: TGTGCCAGCAGCTTAGGAGGGTTCCCTAGGGAGCAGTACTTC

V gene: TRBV18
J gene: TRBJ2-2
D gene: -
clone size: -
CDR3 protein: CASSPRQLNTGELFF
CDR3 DNA: TGTGCCAGCTCACCAAGACAGCTCAACACCGGGGAGCTGTTTTTT

V gene: TRBV29-1
J gene: TRBJ2-7
D gene: TRBD1
clone size: -
CDR3 protein: CSVVGDRAYEQYF
CDR3 DNA: TGCAGCGTTGTGGGGGACAGGGCCTACGAGCAGTACTTC

V gene: TRBV10-3
J gene: TRBJ1-6
D gene: TRBD1
clone size: -
CDR3 protein: CAISESNRGGYNSPLHF
CDR3 DNA: TGTGCCATCAGTGAGTCCAACAGGGGCGGCTATAATTCACCCCTCCACTTT

V gene: TRBV6-2/TRBV6-3
J gene: TRBJ1-4
D gene: -
clone size: -
CDR3 protein: CASSYSAGRNEKLFF
CDR3 DNA: TGTGCCAGCAGTTACTCGGCGGGCCGTAATGAAAAACTGTTTTTT

V gene: TRBV5-1
J gene: TRBJ1-5
D gene: TRBD1
clone size: -
CDR3 protein: CASSLAPGGYQPQHF
CDR3 DNA: TGCGCCAGCAGCTTAGCCCCAGGGGGCTATCAGCCCCAGCATTTT

V gene: TRBV28
J gene: TRBJ1-5
D gene: -
clone size: -
CDR3 protein: CASTADSLWSNQPQHF
CDR3 DNA: TGTGCCAGCACCGCCGACAGCCTTTGGAGCAATCAGCCCCAGCATTTT

V gene: TRBV18
J gene: TRBJ1-3
D gene: TRBD1
clone size: -
CDR3 protein: CASSPFYQGASGNTIYF
CDR3 DNA: TGTGCCAGCTCACCGTTCTATCAGGGGGCATCGGGAAACACCATATATTTT

V gene: TRBV6-6
J gene: TRBJ2-4
D gene: -
clone size: once
CDR3 protein: CASSRDVLGAKNIQYF
CDR3 DNA: TGTGCCAGCAGTCGAGATGTTCTAGGGGCCAAAAACATTCAGTACTTC

V gene: TRBV7-2
J gene: TRBJ2-5
D gene: TRBD2
clone size: -
CDR3 protein: CASSSGLAGGETQYF
CDR3 DNA: TGTGCCAGCAGCTCGGGACTAGCGGGGGGAGAGACCCAGTACTTC

V gene: TRBV4-1
J gene: TRBJ1-3
D gene: -
clone size: -
CDR3 protein: CASSHEGRFFGNTIYF
CDR3 DNA: TGCGCCAGCAGCCACGAAGGGAGATTCTTTGGAAACACCATATATTTT

V gene: TRBV18
J gene: TRBJ2-5
D gene: TRBD1
clone size: once
CDR3 protein: CASSPKPRPTGATRETQYF
CDR3 DNA: TGTGCCAGCTCACCGAAACCGAGACCCACAGGGGCCACCCGAGAGACCCAGTACTTC

V gene: TRBV14
J gene: TRBJ2-1
D gene: -
clone size: -
CDR3 protein: CASSQGRRNEQFF
CDR3 DNA: TGTGCCAGCAGCCAAGGTAGGAGGAATGAGCAGTTCTTC

V gene: TRBV6-5
J gene: TRBJ1-1
D gene: TRBD1
clone size: -
CDR3 protein: CASSRQGLHTEAFF
CDR3 DNA: TGTGCCAGCAGTAGACAGGGTTTACACACTGAAGCTTTCTTT

V gene: TRBV6-2/TRBV6-3
J gene: TRBJ2-7
D gene: TRBD2
clone size: once
CDR3 protein: CASSFPGLVGYF
CDR3 DNA: TGTGCCAGCAGTTTTCCGGGACTAGTGGGTTACTTC

V gene: TRBV20-1
J gene: TRBJ1-2
D gene: -
clone size: -
CDR3 protein: CSALSNYGYTF
CDR3 DNA: TGCAGTGCCCTTTCTAACTATGGCTACACCTTC

V gene: TRBV5-1
J gene: TRBJ2-2
D gene: -
clone size: -
CDR3 protein: CASSYGTGELFF
CDR3 DNA: TGCGCCAGCAGCTACGGAACCGGGGAGCTGTTTTTT

V gene: TRBV10-1
J gene: TRBJ2-1
D gene: -
clone size: -
CDR3 protein: CASSVSSGTEQFF
CDR3 DNA: TGCGCCAGCAGTGTAAGTAGCGGTACTGAGCAGTTCTTC

V gene: TRBV6-5
J gene: TRBJ2-3
D gene: -
clone size: -
CDR3 protein: CASSYSINARVTQYF
CDR3 DNA: TGTGCCAGCAGTTACTCGATAAATGCGCGAGTTACGCAGTATTTT

V gene: TRBV6-1
J gene: TRBJ1-5
D gene: -
clone size: -
CDR3 protein: CASSDEYSNQPQHF
CDR3 DNA: TGTGCCAGCAGTGACGAGTATAGCAATCAGCCCCAGCATTTT

V gene: TRBV10-3
J gene: TRBJ1-2
D gene: -
clone size: -
CDR3 protein: CAITGMEGSYGYTF
CDR3 DNA: TGTGCCATCACCGGTATGGAGGGTTCCTATGGCTACACCTTC

V gene: TRBV3-1/TRBV3-2
J gene: TRBJ1-5
D gene: -
clone size: -
CDR3 protein: CASSSQGKDQPQHF
CDR3 DNA: TGTGCCAGCAGCTCACAGGGAAAAGATCAGCCCCAGCATTTT

V gene: TRBV20-1
J gene: TRBJ2-1
D gene: TRBD2
clone size: -
CDR3 protein: CSASAGTSVNEQFF
CDR3 DNA: TGCAGTGCTAGTGCCGGGACTAGCGTCAATGAGCAGTTCTTC

V gene: TRBV2
J gene: TRBJ1-1
D gene: -
clone size: -
CDR3 protein: CASIADTNTEAFF
CDR3 DNA: TGTGCCAGCATCGCGGACACGAACACTGAAGCTTTCTTT

V gene: TRBV7-2
J gene: TRBJ2-7
D gene: TRBD2
clone size: -
CDR3 protein: CASSRTSGGIYEQYF
CDR3 DNA: TGTGCCAGCAGCCGGACTAGCGGGGGGATATACGAGCAGTACTTC

V gene: TRBV7-2
J gene: TRBJ1-2
D gene: TRBD1
clone size: -
CDR3 protein: CASSLAGGTGRYGYTF
CDR3 DNA: TGTGCCAGCAGCTTAGCGGGCGGGACAGGGAGGTATGGCTACACCTTC

V gene: TRBV27
J gene: TRBJ1-2
D gene: -
clone size: -
CDR3 protein: CASSLGGLRGYTF
CDR3 DNA: TGTGCCAGCAGTTTAGGGGGATTGCGTGGCTACACCTTC

V gene: TRBV28
J gene: TRBJ1-5
D gene: TRBD1
clone size: -
CDR3 protein: CASRTGVNQPQHF
CDR3 DNA: TGTGCCAGCCGGACAGGGGTTAATCAGCCCCAGCATTTT